The T cell receptor beta chain described here comes from a study of breast tumors, draining lymph nodes, adjacent tissues. The trim removed 3 bases at V and 2 bases at J, leaving 8 bases unmatched. The CDR3 is made up of 16 amino acids. Germline CDR1 is LNHDA and CDR2 is SQIVND (reference sequence). This clonotype was picked up many times. Its antigen is as yet unknown. Each CDR3 protein gets one entry after TCRdb re-called the multiplex PCR reads with MiXCR. The table includes roughly 70,000 distinct CDR3 sequences, around two fifths detected once. Whole-study findings and limits: That most tumor T cells come from lymph nodes remained unproven. Tumor and nontumor repertoires were significantly more similar in luminal-like than in basal-like breast cancer. Findings are consistent with lymph node origin and intratumoral expansion of most tumor T cells.

The chain is built from TRBV19 and TRBJ2-5; TRBD1 agrees at 8 bases. Sequenced: breast tumor tissue. The receptor's source is a female donor with breast cancer. Some clones in this sample may be carry-over from other donors' samples. The chain's CDR3 is CASSITTGGTQETQYF. CDR3 DNA: TGTGCCAGTAGTATTACTACAGGGGGGACTCAAGAGACCCAGTACTTC. Using reference TRBV19 and TRBJ2-5 for the parts outside the CDR3, the full variable domain is DGGITQSPKYLFRKEGQNVTLSCEQNLNHDAMYWYRQDPGQGLRLIYYSQIVNDFQKGDIAEGYSVSREKKESFPLTVTSAQKNPTAFYLCASSITTGGTQETQYFGPGTRLLVL.